The 25 T cell receptor beta chains in this list originate from one sample, sequenced in a study of blood T cell repertoires in COVID-19. Profiling relied on immunoSEQ multiplex PCR, and the TCRdb table lists in-frame clones only, not all of them. The sample lists over 30,000 clones; 90% were seen once. The specimen sequenced was peripheral blood. These receptors all stem from a man between 65 and 80 years old with acute or convalescent COVID-19.

The rearrangement links TRBV7-3 to TRBJ2-3, with TRBD2 matching 8 bases. Germline V gives CDR1 SGHTA, CDR2 FQGTGA. Losses at the gene ends were 2 bases for V and 2 bases for J; bases not matched to a gene: 9. The CDR3 runs 17 residues. CDR3 sequence: CASSLSPTSAFTDTQYF. DNA of the CDR3: TGTGCCAGCAGCTTATCCCCGACTAGCGCATTCACAGATACGCAGTATTTT.

Here the CDR3 DNA reads TGTGCCAGCAGCACGCAGGGGGGAGAGACCCAGTACTTC. Translation: CASSTQGGETQYF. The V and J genes are TRBV6-6 and TRBJ2-5, with D maybe TRBD1 (7 bases). The CDR3 length is 13 residues. Germline CDR1 MNHNY, CDR2 SVGAGI (reference sequence). Trimming removed 6 bases from V and 4 bases from J, with 12 bases in between.

The genes are TRBV2 and TRBJ1-6; TRBD1 aligns across 7 bases. The CDR3 runs to 16 residues. Germline CDR1 SNHLY, CDR2 FYNNEI. V was pared by 6 bases and J by 8 bases, with 13 bases of the junction left unmatched. This CDR3 is CASRSPFGQVDSPLHF. CDR3 DNA sequence: TGTGCCAGCAGATCCCCTTTCGGACAGGTTGATTCACCCCTCCACTTT.

The chain combines TRBV27 with TRBJ1-1; 12 positions match TRBD1. CDR3 length: 17 residues. V was clipped by 4 bases and J by 5 bases; unmatched bases: 11. Germline values: CDR1 MNHEY, CDR2 SMNVEV (reference sequence). The DNA for the CDR3 is TGTGCCAGCAGTTCGGGAATAGGGGACAGGGGGCGGACTGAAGCTTTCTTT. Protein sequence: CASSSGIGDRGRTEAFF.

This chain connects TRBV7-9 to TRBJ2-3; 7 positions agree with TRBD2. CDR3 length: 14 amino acids. Germline V lookup: CDR1 SEHNR, CDR2 FQNEAQ (reference sequence). V shed 4 bases and J 3 bases; nucleotides not matched to a gene: 4. The CDR3 DNA sequence: TGTGCCAGCAGCTCCCTAGCGGATACAGATACGCAGTATTTT. This gives the protein CASSSLADTDTQYF.

The chain couples TRBV27 to TRBJ2-7; TRBD1 matches 7 bases. CDR3 length: 19 residues. Germline assignment: CDR1 MNHEY and CDR2 SMNVEV (reference sequence). V was clipped by 2 bases and J by 0 bases; unmatched bases: 16. CDR3 in amino acids: CASSLAGGASLPSSYEQYF. The CDR3 DNA follows: TGTGCCAGCAGTTTAGCAGGGGGTGCCTCCCTTCCTAGCTCCTACGAGCAGTACTTC.

This clone was recorded once. The V and J genes are TRBV5-1 and TRBJ2-5; 9 bases line up with TRBD2. Unmatched junction bases numbered 2, after V lost 0 bases and J lost 2 bases. The germline CDR1 and CDR2 sequences are SGHRS and YFSETQ. This CDR3 has 15 amino acids. The CDR3: CASSLDSGRQETQYF. The CDR3 nucleotides are TGCGCCAGCAGCTTGGACAGCGGGAGGCAAGAGACCCAGTACTTC.

V and J are TRBV7-7 and TRBJ2-7; TRBD1 agrees at 8 bases. CDR1 is SSHAT, CDR2 FNYEAQ, per germline (reference sequence). The CDR3 extends over 13 amino acids. V was pared by 5 bases and J by 3 bases, with 3 bases of the junction left unmatched. In nucleotides, the CDR3 is TGTGCCAGCAGCCTAGACAGGGGCTACGAGCAGTACTTC. This sequence encodes CASSLDRGYEQYF. Looking up the rest from reference TRBV7-7 and TRBJ2-7 gives the full variable domain: GAGVSQSPRYKVTKRGQDVTLRCDPISSHATLYWYQQALGQGPEFLTYFNYEAQPDKSGLPSDRFSAERPEGSISTLTIQRTEQRDSAMYRCASSLDRGYEQYFGPGTRLTVT.

The chain has TRBV5-1 and TRBJ2-5, with TRBD1 matching 8 bases. Per the germline V gene, CDR1 is SGHRS and CDR2 is YFSETQ. Trimming at V came to 4 bases and at J to 2 bases, leaving 7 bases not matched to a gene. The CDR3 sequence is 15 residues long. CDR3 DNA: TGCGCCAGCAGCAGGGGACAGGCTCGACAAGAGACCCAGTACTTC. Its translation is CASSRGQARQETQYF.

V gene TRBV6-1 combines with J gene TRBJ1-5; no clear D. This CDR3 is built from 16 residues. CDR1 is MNHNS, CDR2 SASEGT, per germline. With 0 bases removed from V and 0 bases from J, the gap between germline ends came to 9 bases. CDR3 loop: CASSEALGGSNQPQHF. CDR3 bases: TGTGCCAGCAGTGAAGCTTTAGGAGGTAGCAATCAGCCCCAGCATTTT.

The CDR3 coding sequence is TGCAGTGCTAGTCAAGACTCCAGCTCCTACGAGCAGTACTTC. Its translation is CSASQDSSSYEQYF. This rearrangement joins TRBV20-1 to TRBJ2-7; D unresolved. Trimming cost V 3 bases and J 0 bases, with 12 bases left between them. This CDR3 has 14 amino acids. The germline gives CDR1 DFQATT, CDR2 SNEGSKA (reference sequence).

The chain recombines TRBV18 with TRBJ1-2; D is possibly TRBD1 (6 bases). This CDR3 is 15 amino acids long. Germline CDR1 and CDR2: KGHSH and LQKENI. Deletions cut 0 bases from V and 5 bases from J, with 13 bases between. This CDR3 is CASSPPSTGSYGYTF. In DNA form, the CDR3 reads TGTGCCAGCTCACCACCGTCTACAGGGTCATATGGCTACACCTTC.

The chain recombines TRBV4-3 with TRBJ1-2; 8 bases align to TRBD1. This CDR3 comprises 15 residues. V trimming: 4 bases; J trimming: 1 base; junction bases outside the gene matches: 5. The germline CDR1 and CDR2 sequences are LGHNA and YSLEER. CDR3 region: CASSRGQADNYGYTF. As DNA, the CDR3 is TGCGCCAGCAGCCGGGGACAGGCGGATAACTATGGCTACACCTTC.

The rearrangement joins TRBV6-2 or TRBV6-3 to TRBJ2-1; TRBD1 matches 9 bases. With V trimmed by 5 bases and J by 2 bases, 1 base remained unmatched. CDR3 length: 14 amino acids. Germline V gene lookup returns CDR1 MNHEY and CDR2 SVGEGT. CDR3 residues: CASSGTGTYNEQFF. In DNA form, the CDR3 reads TGTGCCAGCAGTGGGACAGGGACCTACAATGAGCAGTTCTTC.

V gene TRBV3-1 (or the pseudogene TRBV3-2) combines with J gene TRBJ2-7, with a possible D match to TRBD2 (5 bases). Looked up from germline, CDR1 is LGHDT and CDR2 is YNNKEL (reference sequence). The CDR3 runs to 13 residues. V was shortened by 4 bases and J by 6 bases, with 13 bases between the two germline ends. CDR3 sequence (DNA): TGTGCCAGCAGCCCCCCGGGGAGCGGCGAGCAGTACTTC. Encoded protein: CASSPPGSGEQYF.

The chain uses TRBV19 and TRBJ2-3, with 14 bases that match TRBD2. The CDR3 is 15 amino acids. With 7 bases clipped from V and 8 bases from J, the junction kept 8 bases outside the gene matches. In germline, CDR1 is LNHDA, CDR2 SQIVND (reference sequence). The CDR3 protein is CASKPGLAGGFTQYF. CDR3 nucleotide sequence: TGTGCCAGTAAGCCTGGACTAGCGGGGGGATTTACGCAGTATTTT.

This chain connects TRBV19 to TRBJ2-2; maybe TRBD2 (5 bases). V lost 4 bases to trimming and J lost 5 bases, with 11 bases between them. The CDR3 covers 14 residues. The germline V gene encodes CDR1 LNHDA and CDR2 SQIVND (reference sequence). The CDR3 bases are TGTGCCAGTAGTAGCCAAACTAGTACCGGGGAGCTGTTTTTT. It codes for CASSSQTSTGELFF.

The rearrangement uses TRBV5-1 and TRBJ1-2; TRBD1 is a possible D gene (6 bases). Trimming removed 4 bases from V and 7 bases from J, with 11 bases in between. The CDR3 contains 12 residues. The V gene's germline CDR1 is SGHRS and CDR2 YFSETQ. In DNA form, the CDR3 reads TGCGCCAGCAGCCTCGACAGGTTTGGCTACACCTTC. It encodes CASSLDRFGYTF.

This clone was seen just once. The chain employs TRBV2 and TRBJ1-1; possible D gene TRBD1, 5 bases. The CDR3 totals 13 residues. The V gene's germline CDR1 is SNHLY and CDR2 FYNNEI. Trimming cost V 1 base and J 4 bases, with 7 bases left between them. In nucleotides, the CDR3 is TGTGCCAGCAGTGAAGGGGGCACCACTGAAGCTTTCTTT. It is translated as CASSEGGTTEAFF. Supplemented by reference TRBV2 and TRBJ1-1, the full variable domain reads EPEVTQTPSHQVTQMGQEVILRCVPISNHLYFYWYRQILGQKVEFLVSFYNNEISEKSEIFDDQFSVERPDGSNFTLKIRSTKLEDSAMYFCASSEGGTTEAFFGQGTRLTVV.

The chain carries TRBV28 and TRBJ1-4, with D uncertain. The CDR3 extends over 16 amino acids. V shed 7 bases and J shed 8 bases, with 23 bases lying between them. CDR1 and CDR2 from the germline V gene are MDHEN and SYDVKM. CDR3 DNA: TGTGCCAGCAACCCGGTAAGGGAGGCGGACCGGGAAAAACTGTTTTTT. It encodes CASNPVREADREKLFF. Filled out from reference TRBV28 and TRBJ1-4, the complete variable domain reads DVKVTQSSRYLVKRTGEKVFLECVQDMDHENMFWYRQDPGLGLRLIYFSYDVKMKEKGDIPEGYSVSREKKERFSLILESASTNQTSMYLCASNPVREADREKLFFGSGTQLSVL.

V usage is TRBV2 and J usage is TRBJ1-1; TRBD1 agrees at 7 bases. J lost 4 bases, V lost 5 bases, and 1 base had no gene match. The germline CDR1 and CDR2 sequences are SNHLY and FYNNEI. CDR3 size: 12 residues. CDR3 DNA sequence: TGTGCCAGCAGTTGGACAGGCACTGAAGCTTTCTTT. Its protein is CASSWTGTEAFF.

V is TRBV19 and J is TRBJ2-2; 8 positions agree with TRBD1. V lost 5 bases to trimming and J lost 8 bases; unmatched junction nucleotides: 13. CDR1 is LNHDA, CDR2 SQIVND, per germline (reference sequence). The CDR3 has 16 residues. In DNA, the CDR3 is TGTGCCAGTAGTCAGACCGGGACAGGTGCCGGGGGGGAGCTGTTTTTT. Amino acids: CASSQTGTGAGGELFF.

The chain combines TRBV18 with TRBJ2-4; 7 bases line up with TRBD1. J was trimmed by 1 base and V by 5 bases; bases with no gene match: 11. Per the germline V gene, CDR1 is KGHSH and CDR2 is LQKENI. The CDR3 is made up of 17 amino acids. The CDR3 region has the DNA TGTGCCAGCTCATCAATACAGGGGCCGGTTGCCAAAAACATTCAGTACTTC. Protein sequence: CASSSIQGPVAKNIQYF.

The CDR3 bases are TGTGCCAGCAGCTCGGGACAGGGGTTCGCGTACGAGCAGTACTTC. It translates to CASSSGQGFAYEQYF. The J gene is TRBJ2-7, the V gene TRBV7-8, with TRBD1 identical over 10 bases. V was clipped by 4 bases and J by 4 bases; unmatched bases: 7. The germline CDR1 and CDR2 sequences are SGHVS and FQNEAQ. CDR3 length: 15 amino acids.

This chain connects TRBV7-9 to TRBJ1-2; TRBD1 agrees at 9 bases. CDR3 size: 17 residues. V was pared by 5 bases and J by 2 bases, with 12 bases of the junction left unmatched. Per germline, CDR1 SEHNR and CDR2 FQNEAQ (reference sequence). CDR3 DNA: TGTGCCAGCAGCATCCCGGGACAGGGTGAAGCGAACTATGGCTACACCTTC. Amino acid sequence: CASSIPGQGEANYGYTF. Supplemented by reference TRBV7-9 and TRBJ1-2, the full variable domain reads DTGVSQNPRHKITKRGQNVTFRCDPISEHNRLYWYRQTLGQGPEFLTYFQNEAQLEKSRLLSDRFSAERPKGSFSTLEIQRTEQGDSAMYLCASSIPGQGEANYGYTFGSGTRLTVV.